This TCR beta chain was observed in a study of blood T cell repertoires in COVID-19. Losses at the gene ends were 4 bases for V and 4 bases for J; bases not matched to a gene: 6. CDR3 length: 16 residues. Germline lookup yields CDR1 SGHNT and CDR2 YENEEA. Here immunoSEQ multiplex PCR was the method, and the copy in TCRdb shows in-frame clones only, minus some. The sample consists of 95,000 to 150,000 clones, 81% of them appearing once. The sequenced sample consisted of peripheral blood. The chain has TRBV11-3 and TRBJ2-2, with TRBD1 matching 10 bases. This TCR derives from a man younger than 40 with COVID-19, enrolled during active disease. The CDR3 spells CASSSRGQGTTGELFF. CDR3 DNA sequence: TGTGCCAGCAGCTCTCGGGGACAGGGGACCACCGGGGAGCTGTTTTTT.